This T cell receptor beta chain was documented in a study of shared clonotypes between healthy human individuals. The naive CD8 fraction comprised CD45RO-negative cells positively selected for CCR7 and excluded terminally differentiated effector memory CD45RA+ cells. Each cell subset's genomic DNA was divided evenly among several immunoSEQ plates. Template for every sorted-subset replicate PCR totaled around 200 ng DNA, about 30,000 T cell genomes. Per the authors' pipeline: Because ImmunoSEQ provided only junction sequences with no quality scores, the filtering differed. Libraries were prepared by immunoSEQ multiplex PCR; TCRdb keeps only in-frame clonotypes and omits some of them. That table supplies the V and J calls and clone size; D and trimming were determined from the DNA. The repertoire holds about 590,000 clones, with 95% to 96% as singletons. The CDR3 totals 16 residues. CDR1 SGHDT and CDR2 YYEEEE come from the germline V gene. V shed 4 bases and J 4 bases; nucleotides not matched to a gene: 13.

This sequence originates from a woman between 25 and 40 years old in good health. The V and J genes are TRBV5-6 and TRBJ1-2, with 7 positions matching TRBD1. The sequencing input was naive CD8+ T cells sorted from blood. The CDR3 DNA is TGTGCCAGCAGCCCCGCTGGTGGGACAGCTATCTATGGCTACACCTTC. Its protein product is CASSPAGGTAIYGYTF. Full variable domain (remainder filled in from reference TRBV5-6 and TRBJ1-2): DAGVTQSPTHLIKTRGQQVTLRCSPKSGHDTVSWYQQALGQGPQFIFQYYEEEERQRGNFPDRFSGHQFPNYSSELNVNALLLGDSALYLCASSPAGGTAIYGYTFGSGTRLTVV.